Listed below are T cell receptor beta chains from one sample, sequenced in a study of PD-1 blockade in classical Hodgkin lymphoma. The repertoire was sequenced with immunoSEQ multiplex PCR; TCRdb's copy has only in-frame clones and lacks some. This table holds approximately 90,000 clones, approximately 91% found once. Sequencing was performed on peripheral blood mononuclear cells (PBMCs), taken before the second cycle of nivolumab. The receptors were gathered from a human donor with classical Hodgkin lymphoma. Both conserved end residues are part of each CDR3. The D gene is left open where the match is weak. Expanded clones are given a class, and other clones once, few, many or no size at all.

j_gene: TRBJ1-4
d_gene: .
abundance: .
v_gene: TRBV5-7
CDR3nt: TGTGCCCCCAGGTCCTTGGAGAATAATGAAAAACTGTTTTTT
CDR3aa: CAPRSLENNEKLFF

j_gene: TRBJ2-1
d_gene: TRBD1
abundance: .
v_gene: TRBV30
CDR3nt: TGTGCCTGGAGCAGGGGGCTCCGGGGCAATGAGCAGTTCTTC
CDR3aa: CAWSRGLRGNEQFF

j_gene: TRBJ2-1
d_gene: .
abundance: once
v_gene: TRBV20-1
CDR3nt: TGCAGTGCGCGGAATGAGCAGTTCTTC
CDR3aa: CSARNEQFF

j_gene: TRBJ2-3
d_gene: .
abundance: .
v_gene: TRBV7-3
CDR3nt: TGTGCCAGCAGCTCAGGAGAGTCCCCTAGCACAGATACGCAGTATTTT
CDR3aa: CASSSGESPSTDTQYF

j_gene: TRBJ1-1
d_gene: .
abundance: .
v_gene: TRBV19
CDR3nt: TGTGCCAGTAGTATAGATAATAGTAGAGGAACTGAAGCTTTCTTT
CDR3aa: CASSIDNSRGTEAFF

j_gene: TRBJ1-2
d_gene: TRBD1
abundance: few
v_gene: TRBV6-6
CDR3nt: TGTGCCAGCAGCTATTCTAAACAGGGGATTCACTATGGCTACACCTTC
CDR3aa: CASSYSKQGIHYGYTF

j_gene: TRBJ2-1
d_gene: TRBD2
abundance: .
v_gene: TRBV30
CDR3nt: TGTGCCTGGATCCCTAGGGCGGGAGTCACCAATGAGCAGTTCTTC
CDR3aa: CAWIPRAGVTNEQFF

j_gene: TRBJ2-1
d_gene: .
abundance: .
v_gene: TRBV7-9
CDR3nt: TGTGCCAGCAGCTTATCGGGGTCCCTCTACAATGAGCAGTTCTTC
CDR3aa: CASSLSGSLYNEQFF

j_gene: TRBJ2-7
d_gene: .
abundance: .
v_gene: TRBV27
CDR3nt: TGTGCCAGCAGGGGGCCATGGGGGTGGGGGTCCTACGAGCAGTACTTC
CDR3aa: CASRGPWGWGSYEQYF

j_gene: TRBJ1-5
d_gene: .
abundance: .
v_gene: TRBV28
CDR3nt: TGTGCCAGCATTTCGGGCAATCAGCCCCAGCATTTT
CDR3aa: CASISGNQPQHF

j_gene: TRBJ2-7
d_gene: .
abundance: .
v_gene: TRBV9
CDR3nt: TGTGCCAGCAGCTCGTCTAGCGCCTTCTCCTACGAGCAGTACTTC
CDR3aa: CASSSSSAFSYEQYF

j_gene: TRBJ1-1
d_gene: .
abundance: .
v_gene: TRBV19
CDR3nt: TGTGCCAGTAGTACCTTGATAAACACTGAAGCTTTCTTT
CDR3aa: CASSTLINTEAFF

j_gene: TRBJ1-4
d_gene: .
abundance: .
v_gene: TRBV5-6
CDR3nt: TGTGCCAGCAGCTTGGTTTCGGGGAGACGGGAAAAACTGTTTTTT
CDR3aa: CASSLVSGRREKLFF

j_gene: TRBJ2-7
d_gene: .
abundance: .
v_gene: TRBV6-5
CDR3nt: TGTGCCAGCAGTCTACAACTCAAAAACTACGAGCAGTACTTC
CDR3aa: CASSLQLKNYEQYF

j_gene: TRBJ2-1
d_gene: TRBD2
abundance: .
v_gene: TRBV28
CDR3nt: TGTGCCAGCAGTTTACAGGCGGGAGTGAGGTACAATGAGCAGTTCTTC
CDR3aa: CASSLQAGVRYNEQFF

j_gene: TRBJ1-5
d_gene: TRBD1
abundance: .
v_gene: TRBV5-8
CDR3nt: TGTGCCAGCAGCTTCAGGGGGCCTCGGGCGGTTCAGCCCCAGCATTTT
CDR3aa: CASSFRGPRAVQPQHF

j_gene: TRBJ2-7
d_gene: .
abundance: .
v_gene: TRBV11-3
CDR3nt: TGTGCCAGCAGCTTAGCGACCAGGGGCGAGCAGTACTTC
CDR3aa: CASSLATRGEQYF

j_gene: TRBJ2-7
d_gene: TRBD2
abundance: .
v_gene: TRBV5-1
CDR3nt: TGCGCCAGCAGCTTTTCCCTCCAAACTAAGCTAGCGGGGATTGAGTTC
CDR3aa: CASSFSLQTKLAGIEF

j_gene: TRBJ2-3
d_gene: TRBD2
abundance: .
v_gene: TRBV28
CDR3nt: TGTGCCAGCAGTCCTTGGCTAGCGGGATTAGCAGATACGCAGTATTTT
CDR3aa: CASSPWLAGLADTQYF

j_gene: TRBJ2-1
d_gene: TRBD2
abundance: .
v_gene: TRBV6-1
CDR3nt: TGTGCCAGCAGCGAAGTGACTAGCGGGATTTACAATGAGCAGTTCTTC
CDR3aa: CASSEVTSGIYNEQFF

j_gene: TRBJ1-2
d_gene: .
abundance: .
v_gene: TRBV5-1
CDR3nt: TGCGCCAGCAGCGGCGAGGTGCAACAGAGGAGGACCTTC
CDR3aa: CASSGEVQQRRTF

j_gene: TRBJ2-2
d_gene: .
abundance: .
v_gene: TRBV5-1
CDR3nt: TGCGCCAGCAGCTCCGACCCTGCCGGGGAGCTGTTTTTT
CDR3aa: CASSSDPAGELFF

j_gene: TRBJ2-5
d_gene: .
abundance: .
v_gene: TRBV5-1
CDR3nt: TGCGCCAGCAGCCCGCCACCTTGGGAGACCCAGTACTTC
CDR3aa: CASSPPPWETQYF

j_gene: TRBJ2-7
d_gene: TRBD1
abundance: .
v_gene: TRBV7-8
CDR3nt: TGTGCCAGCAGAGGACAGGGCTACGAGCAGTACTTC
CDR3aa: CASRGQGYEQYF

j_gene: TRBJ2-6
d_gene: .
abundance: .
v_gene: TRBV19
CDR3nt: TGTGCCAGTAGTATACAGGAAGACTGGTCTGGGGCCAACGTCCTGACTTTC
CDR3aa: CASSIQEDWSGANVLTF

j_gene: TRBJ2-7
d_gene: .
abundance: .
v_gene: TRBV27
CDR3nt: TGTGCCAGCAGTCCCCAGAGTGGCGGCCACGAGCAGTACTTC
CDR3aa: CASSPQSGGHEQYF

j_gene: TRBJ2-1
d_gene: .
abundance: .
v_gene: TRBV7-2
CDR3nt: TGTGCCAGCAGCTTACAGGGGCAGGGATATGAGCAGTTCTTC
CDR3aa: CASSLQGQGYEQFF

j_gene: TRBJ1-4
d_gene: .
abundance: .
v_gene: TRBV5-6
CDR3nt: TGTGCCAGCAGCTACCTCGAGGGGGGTGAAGTTGAAAAACTGTTTTTT
CDR3aa: CASSYLEGGEVEKLFF

j_gene: TRBJ2-4
d_gene: .
abundance: .
v_gene: TRBV28
CDR3nt: TGTGCCAGCACTCCCATAGGGGGGGGCATTCAGTACTTC
CDR3aa: CASTPIGGGIQYF

j_gene: TRBJ2-1
d_gene: TRBD2
abundance: .
v_gene: TRBV27
CDR3nt: TGTGCCAGCACCCAAGGACTAGCTCGGGGCAATGAGCAGTTCTTC
CDR3aa: CASTQGLARGNEQFF

j_gene: TRBJ2-7
d_gene: .
abundance: .
v_gene: TRBV21-1
CDR3nt: TGTGCCAGCAGCAAAGCGATCCTACTAGCGGGACTAGCCTACGAGCAGTACTTC
CDR3aa: CASSKAILLAGLAYEQYF

j_gene: TRBJ1-1
d_gene: TRBD1
abundance: .
v_gene: TRBV6-5
CDR3nt: TGTGCCAGCAGTTCGGGGACAGGGGGCTTTGGCACTGAAGCTTTCTTT
CDR3aa: CASSSGTGGFGTEAFF

j_gene: TRBJ2-1
d_gene: TRBD2
abundance: .
v_gene: TRBV5-1
CDR3nt: TGCGCCAGCAGCTTGCCTAGCGGGAGTAAGAATGAGCAGTTCTTC
CDR3aa: CASSLPSGSKNEQFF

j_gene: TRBJ1-2
d_gene: .
abundance: .
v_gene: TRBV29-1
CDR3nt: TGCAGCGTTGACCCCTGTTGCGGGCGCCCGTTGGGTAACTATGGCTACACCTTC
CDR3aa: CSVDPCCGRPLGNYGYTF

j_gene: TRBJ1-3
d_gene: .
abundance: .
v_gene: TRBV7-9
CDR3nt: TGTGCCAGCAGCTTAGCCCCCAGGGGACGGTTCTCTGGAAACACCATATATTTT
CDR3aa: CASSLAPRGRFSGNTIYF

j_gene: TRBJ1-1
d_gene: TRBD1
abundance: .
v_gene: TRBV25-1
CDR3nt: TGTGCCAGCAGTGGGGGGACAGGGTCGGGCACTGAAGCTTTCTTT
CDR3aa: CASSGGTGSGTEAFF

j_gene: TRBJ2-1
d_gene: .
abundance: .
v_gene: TRBV4-2
CDR3nt: TGTGCCAGCAGCCAGGCCCTGGTAGTTAATGAGCAGTTCTTC
CDR3aa: CASSQALVVNEQFF

j_gene: TRBJ1-5
d_gene: .
abundance: .
v_gene: TRBV15
CDR3nt: TGTGCCACCAGCAGGACATCCCCACAGCCCCAGCATTTT
CDR3aa: CATSRTSPQPQHF

j_gene: TRBJ2-3
d_gene: .
abundance: .
v_gene: TRBV10-3
CDR3nt: TGTGCCATCAGTAATGGGAGGCCCACAGATACGCAGTATTTT
CDR3aa: CAISNGRPTDTQYF

j_gene: TRBJ2-5
d_gene: .
abundance: .
v_gene: TRBV27
CDR3nt: TGTGCCAGCAGTTCCCATTGGACAGAACAAGAGACCCAGTACTTC
CDR3aa: CASSSHWTEQETQYF

j_gene: TRBJ2-7
d_gene: TRBD1
abundance: .
v_gene: TRBV28
CDR3nt: TGTGCCAGCAGGACCGGGACAGGTAGATCCGAGCAGTACTTC
CDR3aa: CASRTGTGRSEQYF

j_gene: TRBJ1-1
d_gene: .
abundance: .
v_gene: TRBV2
CDR3nt: TGTGCCAGCAGGGCACAGGGTACGGACACTGAAGCTTTCTTT
CDR3aa: CASRAQGTDTEAFF

j_gene: TRBJ2-1
d_gene: TRBD2
abundance: .
v_gene: TRBV2
CDR3nt: TGTGCCAGCAGTGGAGGAGCGGGAGGGCCTCTGTACAATGAGCAGTTCTTC
CDR3aa: CASSGGAGGPLYNEQFF

j_gene: TRBJ2-7
d_gene: .
abundance: .
v_gene: TRBV27
CDR3nt: TGTGCCAGCAGTTTACGGGAAGGAGGTTACGAGCAGTACTTC
CDR3aa: CASSLREGGYEQYF

j_gene: TRBJ2-7
d_gene: TRBD2
abundance: .
v_gene: TRBV4-1
CDR3nt: TGCGCCAGCAGCCAAGTGGGTATGGGACTAGCGGTCTACGAGCAGTACTTC
CDR3aa: CASSQVGMGLAVYEQYF

j_gene: TRBJ2-2
d_gene: .
abundance: .
v_gene: TRBV7-8
CDR3nt: TGTGCCAGCAGCAGCTTACGGGGGTGGGCCGGGGAGCTGTTTTTT
CDR3aa: CASSSLRGWAGELFF

j_gene: TRBJ2-2
d_gene: TRBD1
abundance: .
v_gene: TRBV11-3
CDR3nt: TGTGCCAGCAGCTTAGGGACAGGGAGGACCGGGGAGCTGTTTTTT
CDR3aa: CASSLGTGRTGELFF

j_gene: TRBJ1-4
d_gene: .
abundance: .
v_gene: TRBV27
CDR3nt: TGTGCCAGCTCCCCCGGGGGGATTTTAGGTGAAAAACTGTTTTTT
CDR3aa: CASSPGGILGEKLFF

j_gene: TRBJ2-7
d_gene: TRBD2
abundance: .
v_gene: TRBV7-8
CDR3nt: TGTGCCAGCAGCTTAGCTGGACTAGCGGGAAAATACGAGCAGTACTTC
CDR3aa: CASSLAGLAGKYEQYF

j_gene: TRBJ1-5
d_gene: TRBD1
abundance: .
v_gene: TRBV19
CDR3nt: TGTGCCAGTAGGACGGACAGGGTCCCTAATCAGCCCCAGCATTTT
CDR3aa: CASRTDRVPNQPQHF

j_gene: TRBJ2-5
d_gene: TRBD1
abundance: .
v_gene: TRBV28
CDR3nt: TGTGCCAGCAGTGGACCTCCGACAGGGACCCAAGAGACCCAGTACTTC
CDR3aa: CASSGPPTGTQETQYF

j_gene: TRBJ2-3
d_gene: .
abundance: .
v_gene: TRBV29-1
CDR3nt: TGCAGCGTTGTTTCCCGCCTTACCACCCACACAGATACGCAGTATTTT
CDR3aa: CSVVSRLTTHTDTQYF

j_gene: TRBJ2-2
d_gene: .
abundance: .
v_gene: TRBV14
CDR3nt: TGTGCCAGCAGCCTGGGACAGAACACCGGGGAGCTGTTTTTT
CDR3aa: CASSLGQNTGELFF